The rows below give T cell receptor beta chains drawn from one sample of a study of CD8+ T cells in alopecia areata. Sequenced by immunoSEQ multiplex PCR; TCRdb stores in-frame clones only, minus some. The sample has about 180,000 clones, about 47% seen once. Sequenced here: CD8+ T cells sorted from blood, sampled around week 53, from a patient treated with tofacitinib. The receptor source for this set is a human donor with alopecia areata. Each CDR3 is given with its conserved first and last residue. The D gene is left open where the match is weak. Where a row states a size, it is once, few, many or the class of an expanded clone; other rows omit it.

V gene	clone size	J gene	CDR3 length	D gene	CDR3 protein	CDR3 DNA
TRBV7-9	few	TRBJ2-2	16	TRBD1	CASSAWDSRNTGELFF	TGTGCCAGCAGCGCCTGGGACAGTCGGAACACCGGGGAGCTGTTTTTT
TRBV28	medium-sized	TRBJ1-1	16	NA	CASSLPHRVINTEAFF	TGTGCCAGCAGCCTACCTCACAGGGTGATTAACACTGAAGCTTTCTTT
TRBV2	NA	TRBJ2-2	14	NA	CASRRTVNTGELFF	TGTGCCAGCCGTCGGACAGTAAACACCGGGGAGCTGTTTTTT
TRBV18	NA	TRBJ2-5	14	NA	CASSPLPNQETQYF	TGTGCCAGCTCACCACTACCGAACCAAGAGACCCAGTACTTC
TRBV15	few	TRBJ1-4	15	NA	CATSRAQGPNEKLFF	TGTGCCACCAGCAGAGCACAGGGCCCCAATGAAAAACTGTTTTTT
TRBV30	NA	TRBJ2-7	13	NA	CAWSGGLGYEQYF	TGTGCCTGGAGCGGGGGGCTCGGCTACGAGCAGTACTTC
TRBV5-1	NA	TRBJ1-5	13	NA	CASSPQGGQPQHF	TGCGCCAGCAGCCCTCAGGGAGGTCAGCCCCAGCATTTT
TRBV15	NA	TRBJ2-1	14	TRBD2	CATSPTSGYNEQFF	TGTGCCACCAGCCCCACTAGCGGCTACAATGAGCAGTTCTTC
TRBV6-1	NA	TRBJ2-7	15	TRBD2	CASKNLAGAVYEQYF	TGTGCCAGCAAGAACCTAGCGGGAGCCGTCTACGAGCAGTACTTC
TRBV10-3	NA	TRBJ1-2	14	NA	CAISEDGSAAFYTF	TGTGCCATCAGCGAAGACGGGAGTGCGGCTTTCTACACCTTC
TRBV5-1	few	TRBJ1-1	16	TRBD1	CASSLGGTGFGTEAFF	TGCGCCAGCAGCTTGGGAGGGACAGGGTTCGGCACTGAAGCTTTCTTT
TRBV7-9	NA	TRBJ1-1	15	TRBD1	CASSFYRGQNTEAFF	TGTGCCAGCAGCTTCTACAGGGGGCAGAACACTGAAGCTTTCTTT
TRBV2	few	TRBJ1-3	15	NA	CASSSRDTAGNTIYF	TGTGCCAGCAGTTCCCGCGATACGGCTGGAAACACCATATATTTT
TRBV25-1	NA	TRBJ2-1	16	TRBD1	CASSDTGGEVLNEQFF	TGTGCCAGCAGTGACACAGGGGGCGAGGTCCTGAATGAGCAGTTCTTC
TRBV5-6	NA	TRBJ2-5	13	NA	CASSLIPMKTQYF	TGTGCCAGCAGCTTGATACCTATGAAGACCCAGTACTTC
TRBV9	NA	TRBJ1-3	16	NA	CASSGTGADSGNTIYF	TGTGCCAGCAGCGGGACCGGGGCTGACTCTGGAAACACCATATATTTT
TRBV5-5	few	TRBJ1-4	12	NA	CASSQGAEKLFF	TGTGCCAGCAGTCAGGGTGCCGAAAAACTGTTTTTT
TRBV4-1	few	TRBJ1-5	13	NA	CASSQSGDQPQHF	TGCGCCAGCAGCCAATCGGGGGATCAGCCCCAGCATTTT
TRBV9	few	TRBJ1-1	13	NA	CASSPGPGPEAFF	TGTGCCAGCAGCCCGGGACCGGGACCGGAAGCTTTCTTT
TRBV7-7	NA	TRBJ2-7	13	TRBD1	CASSQGASGEQYF	TGTGCTAGCAGCCAGGGGGCGTCTGGTGAGCAGTACTTC
TRBV30	few	TRBJ1-5	14	NA	CAWSEGRGSQPQHF	TGTGCCTGGAGTGAAGGTAGGGGTAGCCAGCCCCAGCATTTT
TRBV6-5	NA	TRBJ2-7	15	NA	CARPGKGPISREQYF	TGTGCCAGACCGGGCAAAGGCCCCATCTCGAGGGAGCAGTACTTC
TRBV9	few	TRBJ2-7	14	NA	CASSVVGGGYEQYF	TGTGCCAGCAGCGTAGTGGGGGGCGGTTACGAGCAGTACTTC
TRBV11-2	NA	TRBJ2-7	15	NA	CASSLSKGSSYEQYF	TGTGCCAGCAGCTTATCGAAGGGCAGCTCCTACGAGCAGTACTTC
TRBV9	NA	TRBJ2-7	16	TRBD1	CASSVRRDSLDYEQYF	TGTGCCAGCAGCGTCCGTCGGGACAGTCTAGATTACGAGCAGTACTTC
TRBV30	NA	TRBJ1-2	17	NA	CAWSAEAEPLGQSGYTF	TGTGCCTGGAGTGCCGAAGCCGAACCGTTAGGCCAGTCTGGCTACACCTTC
TRBV18	NA	TRBJ2-7	14	NA	CASSPPAIVAEQYF	TGTGCCAGCTCACCACCAGCGATCGTTGCCGAGCAGTACTTC
TRBV18	NA	TRBJ2-7	15	TRBD1	CASSPETGGFYEQYF	TGTGCCAGCTCACCAGAGACAGGGGGATTCTACGAGCAGTACTTC
TRBV5-1	NA	TRBJ2-7	17	NA	CASSSQDSSSFAYEQYF	TGCGCCAGCAGCTCACAGGACAGTTCCAGTTTTGCCTACGAGCAGTACTTC
TRBV7-9	few	TRBJ1-1	14	NA	CASSPVLGATEAFF	TGTGCCAGCAGCCCCGTTCTGGGGGCAACTGAAGCTTTCTTT
TRBV5-4	NA	TRBJ2-4	16	TRBD1	CASSNRDRGRSNIQYF	TGTGCCAGCAGCAACCGGGACAGGGGGCGTTCGAACATTCAGTACTTC
TRBV7-9	few	TRBJ2-1	14	TRBD2	CASSLVAGDGEQFF	TGTGCCAGCAGCTTAGTAGCGGGGGACGGTGAGCAGTTCTTC
TRBV5-1	NA	TRBJ1-4	16	TRBD1	CASSPRDSPSNEKLFF	TGCGCCAGCTCTCCCCGGGACAGCCCTTCTAATGAAAAACTGTTTTTT
TRBV5-4	NA	TRBJ2-3	10	NA	CAWRTDTQYF	TGTGCCTGGAGGACAGATACGCAGTATTTT
TRBV27	NA	TRBJ1-6	16	NA	CASSSPARVYNSPLHF	TGTGCCAGCAGTTCCCCGGCCAGGGTCTATAATTCACCCCTCCACTTT
TRBV6-5	NA	TRBJ2-1	14	NA	CASSTNLPSDEQFF	TGTGCCAGCAGTACCAACCTCCCCAGCGATGAGCAGTTCTTC
TRBV11-2	NA	TRBJ2-3	14	NA	CASSLDRGTDTQYF	TGTGCCAGCAGCTTAGACAGGGGAACAGATACGCAGTATTTT